This note documents a single TCR beta chain sequence. TCRdb keeps only in-frame clones here, not all; method: immunoSEQ multiplex PCR. The data hold 150,000 to 200,000 clones, with approximately 94% observed a single time. The data are from a study of T cell responses to AZD1222 COVID-19 vaccine. The CDR3 length is 14 residues. The V segment lost 6 bases and the J segment 1 base; nucleotides outside the gene matches: 4. Germline V gene sequence: CDR1 ENHRY, CDR2 SYGVKD. The clonotype comes from an adult who received the AZD1222 COVID-19 vaccine. The starting material was peripheral blood, obtained 28 days after the second AZD1222 dose. V gene TRBV10-3 combines with J gene TRBJ1-1, with 8 bases that match TRBD1. CDR3 in DNA: TGTGCCATCAGGGGACAGGCACCGAACACTGAAGCTTTCTTT. Its translation: CAIRGQAPNTEAFF.